A selection of T cell receptor beta chains follows, all from one sample in a study of control samples from healthy donors and cancer patients. Assay: immunoSEQ multiplex PCR; the TCRdb copy retains only in-frame clones and omits some. The sample has roughly 25,000 clones; approximately 91% are singletons. Sample: PBMCs. These receptors all stem from a man between 50 and 59 years old with lung cancer. The CDR3 runs from the conserved cysteine through the conserved F or W. Fields, in order: J gene, V gene, CDR3 protein.

TRBJ2-1	TRBV7-9	CASSFSYEQFF
TRBJ1-1	TRBV18	CASSPPFGQISAEAFF
TRBJ1-6	TRBV30	CATSAGVNSPLHF
TRBJ1-4	TRBV18	CASSPSLEFNEKLFF
TRBJ2-1	TRBV18	CASSPRRGNEQFF
TRBJ2-1	TRBV18	CASSGVFNEQFF
TRBJ2-7	TRBV7-9	CAGSRTATYEQYF
TRBJ1-1	TRBV2	CASRRQEGTEAFF
TRBJ1-1	TRBV19	CASMGLGQGHNTEAFF
TRBJ2-3	TRBV11-2	CASSLGRSTDTQYF
TRBJ1-5	TRBV2	CASGTGAIMPQHF
TRBJ1-2	TRBV7-6	CASSLALGQVGYGYTF
TRBJ2-2	TRBV5-1	CASSLTTSGPGELFF
TRBJ1-1	TRBV7-2	CASSLTVAFF
TRBJ1-4	TRBV5-6	CASSLTATNEKLFF
TRBJ1-4	TRBV2	CAGSQGSNEKLFF
TRBJ2-1	TRBV6-6	CASGRTSGGTDNEQFF
TRBJ2-5	TRBV7-2	CASSPQGLQETQYF
TRBJ1-2	TRBV5-1	CASSSGQPPTNYGYTF
TRBJ1-1	TRBV5-5	CASSLFATNTEAFF